One and the same sample provided the 23 T cell receptor beta chains below, sequenced in a study of cytomegalovirus exposure and HLA in healthy donors. Sequenced by immunoSEQ multiplex PCR; TCRdb stores in-frame clones only, minus some. The data contain some 120,000 clones, roughly 89% of them singletons. What was sequenced was PBMCs. The source of these receptors is a woman aged 18 to 35 in good health and CMV-seronegative.

The chain couples TRBV28 to TRBJ1-2; TRBD1 matches at 7 bases. The CDR3 is made up of 15 amino acids. Trimming removed 4 bases from V and 2 bases from J; junction bases left unmatched: 7. CDR1 and CDR2 (germline): MDHEN, SYDVKM. The DNA for the CDR3 is TGTGCCAGCAGTTCAGCCTCGGGACAGAACTATGGCTACACCTTC. Translated: CASSSASGQNYGYTF.

This clone has just a few counts. This chain joins TRBV19 and TRBJ2-7, with 9 bases aligning to TRBD2. Germline assignment: CDR1 LNHDA and CDR2 SQIVND (reference sequence). V was clipped by 3 bases and J by 6 bases; unmatched bases: 6. This CDR3 region has 14 residues. The CDR3 sequence is CASSMPSGTGEQYF. In DNA, the CDR3 is TGTGCCAGTAGTATGCCTAGCGGGACGGGCGAGCAGTACTTC.

The chain joins TRBV10-2 to TRBJ2-1; D remains unclear. The V end was cut by 5 bases, the J end by 1 base, with 12 bases between. The germline V gene has CDR1 WSHSY and CDR2 SAAADI. CDR3 length equals 15 residues. This CDR3 is CASSQVGRSYNEQFF. The CDR3 DNA is TGCGCCAGCAGTCAGGTAGGCAGATCCTACAATGAGCAGTTCTTC.

V is TRBV28 and J is TRBJ2-3; maybe TRBD2 (5 bases). The CDR3 runs to 14 residues. V dropped 3 bases and J dropped 10 bases, with 17 bases sitting between them. Germline V gene data show CDR1 as MDHEN and CDR2 as SYDVKM. The CDR3 region has the DNA TGTGCCAGCAGTTTCAAAGCGGCCCTGTCTGCGCAGTATTTT. Amino acid sequence: CASSFKAALSAQYF.

The V gene is TRBV5-1, the J gene TRBJ2-3; a possible D gene is TRBD2 (6 bases). This CDR3 is 12 amino acids long. The V end lost 2 bases, the J end lost 6 bases, and 7 bases lay between the germline ends. Germline V gene sequence: CDR1 SGHRS, CDR2 YFSETQ. The CDR3 protein is CASSFGGDTQYF. For the CDR3, the DNA is TGCGCCAGCAGCTTCGGAGGGGATACGCAGTATTTT.

As DNA, the CDR3 is TGTGCCAGCAGTTTTCCAGGGGGCACAGATACGCAGTATTTT. Its translation is CASSFPGGTDTQYF. The chain couples TRBV27 to TRBJ2-3, with TRBD1 as a possible D gene (6 bases). Germline CDR1 is MNHEY and CDR2 is SMNVEV (reference sequence). The V end was cut by 3 bases, the J end by 1 base, with 8 bases between. The CDR3 length is 14 residues.

This sequence joins TRBV7-9 and TRBJ1-1, with TRBD1 matching 10 bases. The V and J ends lost 3 bases and 6 bases, in that order; junction bases with no gene match: 7. CDR3 size: 15 residues. CDR1 SEHNR and CDR2 FQNEAQ come from the germline V gene (reference sequence). In nucleotides, the CDR3 is TGTGCCAGCAGCTTGGGGGGACAGGGGATATCTGAAGCTTTCTTT. Translated: CASSLGGQGISEAFF.

J is TRBJ1-2 and V is TRBV5-1; 9 bases line up with TRBD1. The CDR3 is made up of 16 amino acids. Germline CDR1 and CDR2: SGHRS and YFSETQ. With V trimmed by 3 bases and J by 7 bases, 13 bases remained unmatched. The CDR3 here is CASSSSYLRDRAGYTF. The DNA for the CDR3 is TGCGCCAGCAGCTCCAGCTACCTCCGGGACAGGGCTGGCTACACCTTC.

This sequence joins TRBV29-1 and TRBJ2-1, with 8 bases that match TRBD2. Germline-derived CDR1 and CDR2 are SQVTM and ANQGSEA. V lost 7 bases, J lost 6 bases, and 8 bases stayed unmatched. The CDR3 is made up of 13 amino acids. The CDR3 spells CSATGTRGNEQFF. The CDR3 nucleotides are TGCAGCGCCACCGGGACTAGAGGCAATGAGCAGTTCTTC.

The J gene is TRBJ2-7, the V gene TRBV11-3, with D possibly TRBD2 on 5 matching bases. Trimming left V 5 bases short and J 5 bases short, with 19 bases between. Germline values: CDR1 SGHNT, CDR2 YENEEA. CDR3 length equals 15 residues. This CDR3 is CASSLVWGVVHEQYF. CDR3 coding DNA: TGTGCCAGCAGCCTCGTTTGGGGAGTAGTCCACGAGCAGTACTTC.

This chain links TRBV18 with TRBJ1-3, with D uncertain. This CDR3 contains 16 residues. V was cut by 2 bases and J by 0 bases, with 11 bases left in between. The V gene's germline CDR1 is KGHSH and CDR2 LQKENI. Here the CDR3 reads CASSPFEASSGNTIYF. CDR3 DNA sequence: TGTGCCAGCTCACCATTTGAGGCCTCCTCTGGAAACACCATATATTTT.

The chain has TRBV30 and TRBJ1-1, with 8 positions matching TRBD1. The CDR3 has 13 amino acids. Looked up from germline, CDR1 is GTSNPN and CDR2 is SVGIG (reference sequence). V lost 4 bases, J lost 4 bases, and 5 bases stayed unmatched. CDR3 DNA sequence: TGTGCCTGGACCCGACAGGGGCTCACTGAAGCTTTCTTT. Protein product: CAWTRQGLTEAFF.

The J gene is TRBJ2-7, the V gene TRBV25-1; 8 positions match TRBD1. In germline, CDR1 is MGHDK, CDR2 SYGVNS. The J segment lost 2 bases and the V segment lost 2 bases, leaving 5 bases of the junction unmatched. The length of the CDR3 is 15 residues. The CDR3 coding sequence is TGTGCCAGCAGTGAAGTGGGGACAGGCACCTACGAGCAGTACTTC. Its protein product is CASSEVGTGTYEQYF.

J is TRBJ1-4 and V is TRBV30; D is ambiguous. CDR1 is GTSNPN, CDR2 SVGIG, per germline (reference sequence). This CDR3 has 15 residues. V lost 0 bases, J lost 1 base, and 9 bases lay in between. CDR3 amino acids: CAWSVRMVTNEKLFF. For the CDR3, the DNA is TGTGCCTGGAGTGTGAGGATGGTAACTAATGAAAAACTGTTTTTT.

CDR3 sequence reads: CASSLRGGEQYF. CDR3 DNA sequence: TGCGCCAGCAGCTTGAGGGGTGGCGAGCAGTACTTC. J is TRBJ2-7 and V is TRBV5-1; weak D call: TRBD1 (5 bases). CDR1 SGHRS and CDR2 YFSETQ come from the germline V gene. Between the trimmed V and J ends, which lost 1 base and 6 bases, there was a span of 8 bases. The CDR3 is 12 residues long.

V is TRBV6-1 and J is TRBJ1-2; 9 bases are shared with TRBD1. Germline loops: CDR1 MNHNS, CDR2 SASEGT. With V trimmed by 7 bases and J by 7 bases, 7 bases remained unmatched. The CDR3 extends over 13 amino acids. The CDR3 DNA is TGTGCCAGCAAGACCGGGACAGGGTTTGGCTACACCTTC. Amino acids: CASKTGTGFGYTF.

This clone was seen only a few times. Additional DNA sequences in this sample encode the identical CDR3. V usage is TRBV28 and J usage is TRBJ1-5, with D perhaps TRBD1 (5 bases). V dropped 8 bases and J dropped 4 bases, with 12 bases sitting between them. Germline CDR1 MDHEN, CDR2 SYDVKM. This CDR3 comprises 13 residues. The CDR3 region is CASEDSLNQPQHF. The CDR3 nucleotides are TGTGCCAGCGAAGACAGCCTTAATCAGCCCCAGCATTTT.

The chain has TRBV7-9 and TRBJ2-7; the match to TRBD1 covers 8 bases. CDR1 and CDR2 (germline): SEHNR, FQNEAQ (reference sequence). CDR3 length: 15 amino acids. J gave up 6 bases and V 5 bases, and 12 bases lay outside the gene matches. The CDR3 nucleotides are TGTGCCAGCAGCCCCTGGACAGGGAACCGTACCGAGCAGTACTTC. It codes for CASSPWTGNRTEQYF.

In its sample, this clone was seen once. This sequence joins TRBV5-5 and TRBJ1-5; 7 bases are shared with TRBD1. Trimming at V came to 3 bases and at J to 4 bases, leaving 7 bases not matched to a gene. Germline V gene data show CDR1 as SGHKS and CDR2 as YYEKEE (reference sequence). The CDR3 length is 15 residues. In nucleotides, the CDR3 is TGTGCCAGCAGCTCGACAGGGAACCCAAATCAGCCCCAGCATTTT. Its protein is CASSSTGNPNQPQHF.

V gene TRBV4-2 combines with J gene TRBJ2-1; 11 bases match TRBD2. V lost 3 bases and J lost 8; bases outside the gene matches: 12. Germline V gives CDR1 LGHNA, CDR2 YNFKEQ. This CDR3 contains 17 residues. The DNA for the CDR3 is TGTGCCAGCAGCCAGAGACTAGCGGGGACCCTTATCCATGAGCAGTTCTTC. Residues: CASSQRLAGTLIHEQFF.

V and J are TRBV30 and TRBJ2-1; D might be TRBD2 (5 bases). The germline V gene has CDR1 GTSNPN and CDR2 SVGIG (reference sequence). This CDR3 spans 12 amino acids. The V end lost 2 bases, the J end lost 4 bases, and 6 bases lay between the germline ends. CDR3 residues: CAWSREYNEQFF. The CDR3 DNA follows: TGTGCCTGGAGTAGGGAGTACAATGAGCAGTTCTTC.

The chain carries TRBV2 and TRBJ1-4; possibly TRBD1 for D (5 bases). This CDR3 spans 16 amino acids. V gave up 6 bases and J gave up 0 bases, with 14 bases separating them. The germline gives CDR1 SNHLY, CDR2 FYNNEI. The CDR3 is CASSPDSAATNEKLFF. As DNA, the CDR3 is TGTGCCAGCAGCCCCGACAGTGCAGCAACTAATGAAAAACTGTTTTTT.

The chain joins TRBV27 to TRBJ2-7; the match to TRBD1 covers 8 bases. The V gene's germline CDR1 is MNHEY and CDR2 SMNVEV (reference sequence). V shed 0 bases and J 6 bases; nucleotides not matched to a gene: 4. The CDR3 runs 14 residues. CDR3 DNA sequence: TGTGCCAGCAGTTTATCTCAGGGGGCGCGCGAGCAGTACTTC. Translating it yields CASSLSQGAREQYF.